These 27 T cell receptor beta chains were all obtained from the same sample, sequenced in a study of blood T cell repertoires in COVID-19. Sequencing used immunoSEQ multiplex PCR; TCRdb keeps in-frame clones, though not all of them. Found here are some 200,000 clones, 89% of them singletons; the top ten hold approximately 8%. Sample: PBMCs or T cells enriched from blood (not recorded which). These receptors were collected from a woman aged 18-29 years who had recovered from COVID-19.

V and J are TRBV4-1 and TRBJ1-5, with D hard to call. The CDR3 contains 15 residues. In germline, CDR1 is MGHRA, CDR2 YSYEKL. The V end lost 3 bases, the J end lost 1 base, and 10 bases lay between the germline ends. DNA for the CDR3: TGCGCCAGCAGCCAGAGCGGAGGGAGCAATCAGCCCCAGCATTTT. Residues: CASSQSGGSNQPQHF.

The V call is TRBV3-1 (or the pseudogene TRBV3-2), the J call TRBJ1-2; tentative D call: TRBD1 (6 bases). The CDR3 runs to 14 residues. The V end was cut by 4 bases, the J end by 4 bases, with 13 bases between. Germline CDR1 reads LGHDT; CDR2 reads YNNKEL (reference sequence). This CDR3 reads CASSRHGQSYGYTF. The CDR3 bases are TGTGCCAGCAGCCGGCACGGACAGTCCTATGGCTACACCTTC.

This chain connects TRBV28 to TRBJ2-7; a possible D gene is TRBD2 (5 bases). Deletions cut 3 bases from V and 5 bases from J, with 11 bases between. Germline CDR1 is MDHEN and CDR2 is SYDVKM. The CDR3 sequence is 13 residues long. This chain's CDR3 is CASSLASLDEQYF. CDR3 nucleotides: TGTGCCAGCAGTTTGGCTAGCCTCGACGAGCAGTACTTC.

V and J are TRBV5-1 and TRBJ1-1; D may be TRBD1 (6 bases). Trimming stripped 0 bases from V and 12 bases from J, with 12 bases between. The germline CDR1 and CDR2 sequences are SGHRS and YFSETQ. This CDR3 spans 12 amino acids. The CDR3 coding sequence is TGCGCCAGCAGCTTGGAAGGGGGTGAGACTTTCTTT. Protein: CASSLEGGETFF.

This clone was recorded a few times. V gene TRBV10-3 combines with J gene TRBJ2-3; tentative D call: TRBD2 (6 bases). CDR1 is ENHRY and CDR2 is SYGVKD in the germline V gene. The CDR3 extends over 13 amino acids. Trimming shortened V by 9 bases and J by 5 bases, and 15 bases separated the two germline ends. CDR3 sequence reads: CAIALGGVDTQYF. CDR3 coding DNA: TGTGCCATAGCCTTGGGGGGAGTAGATACGCAGTATTTT.

The rearrangement uses TRBV9 and TRBJ2-2; TRBD2 aligns across 8 bases. From germline, CDR1 is SGDLS and CDR2 YYNGEE. This CDR3 comprises 15 residues. V lost 5 bases, J lost 2 bases, and 5 bases stayed unmatched. The CDR3 reads CASSHSGANTGELFF. In DNA form, the CDR3 reads TGTGCCAGCAGTCATAGCGGGGCTAACACCGGGGAGCTGTTTTTT.

The chain carries TRBV7-9 and TRBJ2-5; 12 bases match TRBD1. Germline assignment: CDR1 SEHNR and CDR2 FQNEAQ (reference sequence). V lost 4 bases, J lost 2 bases, and 2 bases stayed unmatched. This CDR3 comprises 15 residues. CDR3 in DNA: TGTGCCAGCAGCTCGGGACAGGGGGCACAAGAGACCCAGTACTTC. Translation gives CASSSGQGAQETQYF.

Regarding this clone: Distinct nucleotide sequences in the sample also encode this CDR3. The chain is built from TRBV3-1 (or the pseudogene TRBV3-2) and TRBJ1-1; D might be TRBD1 (5 bases). Germline V gene lookup returns CDR1 LGHDT and CDR2 YNNKEL (reference sequence). This CDR3 has 13 residues. Trimming removed 1 base at V and 5 bases at J, with 8 bases between. CDR3 nucleotide sequence: TGTGCCAGCAGCCAAGGGGGGGGTACTGAAGCTTTCTTT. Translating it yields CASSQGGGTEAFF.

This chain uses TRBV4-1 with TRBJ2-1; the match to TRBD1 covers 8 bases. This CDR3 is built from 15 residues. Germline V gives CDR1 MGHRA, CDR2 YSYEKL. The V segment lost 1 base and the J segment 5 bases; nucleotides outside the gene matches: 4. The CDR3 sequence is CASSQAGGTNNEQFF. The CDR3 nucleotides are TGCGCCAGCAGCCAAGCAGGGGGCACCAACAATGAGCAGTTCTTC.

The chain is built from TRBV7-3 and TRBJ1-1; 9 positions match TRBD1. J gave up 4 bases and V 5 bases, and 2 bases lay outside the gene matches. The germline V gene has CDR1 SGHTA and CDR2 FQGTGA. The CDR3 has 13 amino acids. In DNA, the CDR3 is TGTGCCAGCAGCGCGACAGGGGGCACTGAAGCTTTCTTT. This codes for CASSATGGTEAFF. The full variable domain, rest sourced from reference TRBV7-3 and TRBJ1-1, is GAGVSQTPSNKVTEKGKYVELRCDPISGHTALYWYRQSLGQGPEFLIYFQGTGAADDSGLPNDRFFAVRPEGSVSTLKIQRTERGDSAVYLCASSATGGTEAFFGQGTRLTVV.

The rearrangement links TRBV2 to TRBJ1-2, with 10 bases matching TRBD1. There are 14 residues in the CDR3. V dropped 3 bases and J dropped 4; count of bases not matched to a gene: 2. The germline CDR1 and CDR2 sequences are SNHLY and FYNNEI. Here the CDR3 reads CASSEGTGAYGYTF. The CDR3 bases are TGTGCCAGCAGTGAGGGGACAGGGGCCTATGGCTACACCTTC.

The chain links TRBV18 to TRBJ1-1, with 11 bases identical to TRBD1. Germline V gives CDR1 KGHSH, CDR2 LQKENI. This CDR3 is built from 20 residues. Unmatched junction bases numbered 15, after V lost 3 bases and J lost 0 bases. The CDR3 bases are TGTGCCAGCTCACCGCACGTAGGGGGACAGGGGGTGTGGATGAACACTGAAGCTTTCTTT. It yields the protein CASSPHVGGQGVWMNTEAFF.

Written as DNA, the CDR3 is TGCGCCAGCAGCCAACCGGGACAGTCCTACGAGCAGTACTTC. The encoded protein is CASSQPGQSYEQYF. This chain links TRBV4-1 with TRBJ2-7, with TRBD1 identical over 7 bases. V shed 2 bases, J shed 1 base, and the junction held 2 bases outside the gene matches. This CDR3 is built from 14 residues. Germline V CDR1 and CDR2: MGHRA, YSYEKL.

The chain uses TRBV28 and TRBJ1-3; D call uncertain. From germline, CDR1 is MDHEN and CDR2 SYDVKM. V dropped 6 bases and J dropped 4 bases, with 10 bases sitting between them. CDR3 length: 13 residues. CDR3 sequence (DNA): TGTGCCAGCAGCCCGACGAGGGGAAACACCATATATTTT. Protein product: CASSPTRGNTIYF.

Worth noting for this clone: Distinct nucleotide sequences in the sample also encode this CDR3. CDR3 sequence (DNA): TGTGCCAGCTCACAAGGGACAGACTCTGGAAACACCATATATTTT. It specifies CASSQGTDSGNTIYF. The chain uses TRBV18 and TRBJ1-3; 7 bases line up with TRBD1. Trimming took 4 bases from V and 0 from J; bases not matched to a gene: 3. CDR3 length: 15 residues. Germline loops: CDR1 KGHSH, CDR2 LQKENI.

This sequence joins TRBV21-1 and TRBJ1-4. TRBV21-1 represents a pseudogene. The length of the CDR3 is 15 residues. In DNA, the CDR3 is TGTGCCAGCAGCAAAGGTACGGAGGCGTGGGAAAAACTGTTTTTT. Translation: CASSKGTEAWEKLFF.

The chain carries TRBV6-5 and TRBJ2-5, with 13 bases aligning to TRBD2. Germline V gene sequence: CDR1 MNHEY, CDR2 SVGAGI. The V and J ends lost 6 bases and 9 bases, in that order; junction bases with no gene match: 4. This CDR3 spans 13 amino acids. The CDR3 nucleotides are TGTGCCAGCAGGGGACTAGCGGGGCGGCCCCAGTACTTC. Its protein product is CASRGLAGRPQYF.

The chain is built from TRBV11-2 and TRBJ2-7; D gene unclear. The CDR3 is 14 residues long. Germline CDR1 and CDR2: SGHAT and FQNNGV. V lost 1 base and J 5 bases, leaving 12 bases between the germline ends. CDR3 loop: CASSLVGSVHEQYF. CDR3 coding DNA: TGTGCCAGCAGCTTAGTCGGCAGCGTCCACGAGCAGTACTTC.

The chain uses TRBV7-2 and TRBJ2-7; D remains unclear. V lost 1 base and J 0 bases, leaving 10 bases between the germline ends. This CDR3 spans 15 amino acids. Per the germline V gene, CDR1 is SGHTA and CDR2 is FQGNSA. The CDR3 is CASSLGRSSSYEQYF. CDR3 DNA sequence: TGTGCCAGCAGCTTAGGGAGATCGAGCTCCTACGAGCAGTACTTC.

This chain uses TRBV9 with TRBJ1-3; weak D call: TRBD1 (5 bases). The CDR3 totals 16 residues. V gave up 3 bases and J gave up 0 bases, with 13 bases separating them. Per the germline V gene, CDR1 is SGDLS and CDR2 is YYNGEE. CDR3 bases: TGTGCCAGCAGCGAGTGGGGGGGAAGCTCTGGAAACACCATATATTTT. Translating it yields CASSEWGGSSGNTIYF.

This sequence joins TRBV7-2 and TRBJ2-3, with a weak D call TRBD1 (5 bases). Germline values: CDR1 SGHTA, CDR2 FQGNSA. This CDR3 contains 15 residues. Trimming took 0 bases from V and 3 from J, leaving 10 bases between them. CDR3 in DNA: TGTGCCAGCAGCTTAGCCAGGGTTACTACAGATACGCAGTATTTT. As protein: CASSLARVTTDTQYF.

This chain joins TRBV5-1 and TRBJ2-1, with 7 bases lining up with TRBD2. This CDR3 has 21 amino acids. Germline CDR1 reads SGHRS; CDR2 reads YFSETQ. Trimming at V came to 0 bases and at J to 5 bases, leaving 23 bases not matched to a gene. CDR3 in amino acids: CASSLVFRGAGVYQLDNEQFF. The CDR3 region has the DNA TGCGCCAGCAGCTTGGTATTTCGGGGTGCGGGGGTTTACCAACTAGACAATGAGCAGTTCTTC.

This chain links TRBV5-1 with TRBJ2-1, with 8 bases lining up with TRBD2. The germline V gene has CDR1 SGHRS and CDR2 YFSETQ. CDR3 size: 15 residues. Losses at the gene ends were 2 bases for V and 9 bases for J; bases not matched to a gene: 10. CDR3 protein: CASSLGLAGGLEQFF. CDR3 DNA: TGCGCCAGCAGCTTAGGATTGGCGGGGGGCCTTGAGCAGTTCTTC.

The chain links TRBV11-3 to TRBJ2-2, with D possibly matching TRBD2 (6 bases). The CDR3 spans 14 residues. Trimming stripped 7 bases from V and 7 bases from J, with 16 bases between. Germline CDR1 is SGHNT and CDR2 is YENEEA. CDR3 sequence (DNA): TGTGCCAGCACCGCCTCGTACGGGGGCGGGGAGCTGTTTTTT. Residues: CASTASYGGGELFF. Full variable domain (outside the CDR3, taken from reference TRBV11-3 and TRBJ2-2): EAGVVQSPRYKIIEKKQPVAFWCNPISGHNTLYWYLQNLGQGPELLIRYENEEAVDDSQLPKDRFSAERLKGVDSTLKIQPAELGDSAVYLCASTASYGGGELFFGEGSRLTVL.

This chain uses TRBV12-5 with TRBJ1-4; D unclear. The germline V gene encodes CDR1 LGHNT and CDR2 FRNRAP. This CDR3 contains 12 residues. The V and J ends lost 2 bases and 8 bases respectively, with 6 bases between them. This CDR3 is CASGLNLEKLFF. Written as DNA, the CDR3 is TGTGCTAGTGGTTTGAACTTGGAAAAACTGTTTTTT. Full variable domain (missing parts from reference TRBV12-5 and TRBJ1-4): DARVTQTPRHKVTEMGQEVTMRCQPILGHNTVFWYRQTMMQGLELLAYFRNRAPLDDSGMPKDRFSAEMPDATLATLKIQPSEPRDSAVYFCASGLNLEKLFFGSGTQLSVL.

The chain employs TRBV7-9 and TRBJ1-5; 8 positions match TRBD1. Germline lookup yields CDR1 SEHNR and CDR2 FQNEAQ (reference sequence). With 3 bases clipped from V and 6 bases from J, the junction kept 7 bases outside the gene matches. This CDR3 region has 15 residues. Here the CDR3 reads CASSFLGTGPQPQHF. Written as DNA, the CDR3 is TGTGCCAGCAGCTTTTTAGGGACAGGCCCTCAGCCCCAGCATTTT.

The chain has TRBV28 and TRBJ1-5; TRBD1 matches 7 bases. V shed 5 bases, J shed 1 base, and the junction held 8 bases outside the gene matches. Germline CDR1 is MDHEN and CDR2 is SYDVKM. The CDR3 is 16 amino acids. As DNA, the CDR3 is TGTGCCAGCAGTAACCGACAGGGTCAAAGCAATCAGCCCCAGCATTTT. It codes for CASSNRQGQSNQPQHF. The variable domain in full, completed from reference TRBV28 and TRBJ1-5, reads DVKVTQSSRYLVKRTGEKVFLECVQDMDHENMFWYRQDPGLGLRLIYFSYDVKMKEKGDIPEGYSVSREKKERFSLILESASTNQTSMYLCASSNRQGQSNQPQHFGDGTRLSIL.